The 21 T cell receptor beta chains listed next were all sequenced from one sample in a study of CD8+ T cells in alopecia areata. TCR sequencing used cDNA made by reverse transcription of extracted RNA. The method was immunoSEQ multiplex PCR; TCRdb's version includes in-frame clones alone and lacks a portion of them. The sample lists hundreds of thousands of clones; around 67% were seen once. Sequenced here: CD4+ T cells sorted from blood, sampled at week 0. The receptors come from a human donor with alopecia areata.

The rearrangement links TRBV25-1 to TRBJ2-7; 7 nucleotides agree with TRBD1. The germline CDR1 and CDR2 sequences are MGHDK and SYGVNS. CDR3 length: 14 residues. Trimming took 5 bases from V and 2 from J; bases not matched to a gene: 6. The CDR3 reads CASSTGTETYEQYF. In DNA form, the CDR3 reads TGTGCCAGCAGTACCGGGACAGAGACCTACGAGCAGTACTTC.

The chain carries TRBV30 and TRBJ1-5; D unclear. Trimming took 1 base from V and 6 from J, leaving 10 bases between them. This CDR3 comprises 13 residues. The V gene's germline CDR1 is GTSNPN and CDR2 SVGIG (reference sequence). As DNA, the CDR3 is TGTGCCTGGAGTGCCCAACGGGTTCAGCCCCAGCATTTT. This encodes CAWSAQRVQPQHF.

The chain is built from TRBV30 and TRBJ1-5, with TRBD1 matching over 9 bases. Per the germline V gene, CDR1 is GTSNPN and CDR2 is SVGIG (reference sequence). The CDR3 contains 14 residues. Trimming removed 2 bases from V and 5 bases from J; junction bases left unmatched: 4. For the CDR3, the DNA is TGTGCCTGGAGTCCAGACAGGGGGGATCAGCCCCAGCATTTT. Its protein product is CAWSPDRGDQPQHF.

This clone occurred a few times. V and J are TRBV14 and TRBJ1-2, with D uncertain. This CDR3 has 15 amino acids. V dropped 0 bases and J dropped 6 bases, with 14 bases sitting between them. Germline V gene sequence: CDR1 SGHDN, CDR2 FVKESK. The CDR3 reads CASSQDWRGVDGYTF. CDR3 DNA sequence: TGTGCCAGCAGCCAAGACTGGCGGGGTGTTGATGGCTACACCTTC.

The V call is TRBV5-1, the J call TRBJ1-2; 8 nucleotides agree with TRBD1. This CDR3 is 14 amino acids long. V was pared by 4 bases and J by 4 bases, with 6 bases of the junction left unmatched. The germline V gene has CDR1 SGHRS and CDR2 YFSETQ. CDR3 amino acids: CASSTGQGGYGYTF. For the CDR3, the DNA is TGCGCCAGCAGCACCGGACAGGGAGGCTATGGCTACACCTTC.

This clone occurred a few times. This rearrangement joins TRBV4-1 to TRBJ1-6, with D perhaps matching TRBD1 (5 bases). V lost 2 bases to trimming and J lost 5 bases, with 10 bases between them. The CDR3 has 15 amino acids. Germline V CDR1 and CDR2: MGHRA, YSYEKL. The CDR3 DNA follows: TGCGCCAGCAGCCAAAGCCAGGGAGATAATTCACCCCTCCACTTT. Its protein is CASSQSQGDNSPLHF.

The V gene is TRBV5-6, the J gene TRBJ1-6; the D gene is possibly TRBD1 (5 bases). V lost 0 bases and J lost 7, with 11 bases in between. In germline, CDR1 is SGHDT, CDR2 YYEEEE. This CDR3 is built from 15 residues. CDR3 nucleotide sequence: TGTGCCAGCAGCTTGGAGGGACGGCGGAATTCACCCCTCCACTTT. Translation: CASSLEGRRNSPLHF.

This clone was counted only a few times. The chain recombines TRBV30 with TRBJ1-2; D possibly corresponds to TRBD1 (5 bases). Germline V gene sequence: CDR1 GTSNPN, CDR2 SVGIG (reference sequence). CDR3 length: 13 residues. V was pared by 5 bases and J by 4 bases, with 14 bases between. CDR3 sequence (DNA): TGTGCCTGGGGCCCGGGGGGGGTCTATGGCTACACCTTC. Residues: CAWGPGGVYGYTF.

The CDR3 loop is CASSSNRGSTDTQYF. The CDR3 coding sequence is TGTGCCAGCAGCTCCAATCGGGGGAGCACAGATACGCAGTATTTT. The chain is built from TRBV7-2 and TRBJ2-3; a weak D match, TRBD2 (6 bases). This CDR3 has 15 amino acids. Trimming cost V 4 bases and J 0 bases, with 11 bases left between them. Germline values: CDR1 SGHTA, CDR2 FQGNSA. The complete variable domain, with remaining parts taken from reference TRBV7-2 and TRBJ2-3, reads GAGVSQSPSNKVTEKGKDVELRCDPISGHTALYWYRQSLGQGLEFLIYFQGNSAPDKSGLPSDRFSAERTGGSVSTLTIQRTQQEDSAVYLCASSSNRGSTDTQYFGPGTRLTVL.

J is TRBJ1-5 and V is TRBV2; a weak D match, TRBD1 (6 bases). V was cut by 0 bases and J by 0 bases, with 12 bases left in between. This CDR3 is built from 17 residues. Germline loops: CDR1 SNHLY, CDR2 FYNNEI. CDR3 amino acids: CASSEAPGQSSNQPQHF. CDR3 nucleotides: TGTGCCAGCAGTGAAGCGCCTGGACAGTCTAGCAATCAGCCCCAGCATTTT.

With regard to this clone: This sample includes further DNA sequences coding for the same CDR3. The chain employs TRBV29-1 and TRBJ1-4, with TRBD1 matching 9 bases. Trimming at V came to 4 bases and at J to 8 bases, leaving 5 bases not matched to a gene. Per germline, CDR1 SQVTM and CDR2 ANQGSEA. This CDR3 is 13 amino acids long. Here the CDR3 reads CSVGGQGGEKLFF. CDR3 DNA sequence: TGCAGCGTTGGGGGACAGGGAGGCGAAAAACTGTTTTTT. Variable domain in full (rest from reference TRBV29-1 and TRBJ1-4): SAVISQKPSRDICQRGTSLTIQCQVDSQVTMMFWYRQQPGQSLTLIATANQGSEATYESGFVIDKFPISRPNLTFSTLTVSNMSPEDSSIYLCSVGGQGGEKLFFGSGTQLSVL.

This clone was seen only once. The chain has TRBV28 and TRBJ2-3; TRBD2 agrees at 7 bases. The CDR3 totals 14 residues. Losses at the gene ends were 6 bases for V and 2 bases for J; bases not matched to a gene: 5. From germline, CDR1 is MDHEN and CDR2 SYDVKM. DNA for the CDR3: TGTGCCAGCAGAGAGGGGACTATCACAGATACGCAGTATTTT. It translates to CASREGTITDTQYF. Combining the CDR3 with reference TRBV28 and TRBJ2-3 gives the whole variable domain DVKVTQSSRYLVKRTGEKVFLECVQDMDHENMFWYRQDPGLGLRLIYFSYDVKMKEKGDIPEGYSVSREKKERFSLILESASTNQTSMYLCASREGTITDTQYFGPGTRLTVL.

The chain joins TRBV15 to TRBJ2-2; D gene uncertain. Trimming shortened V by 1 base and J by 7 bases, and 1 base separated the two germline ends. The germline CDR1 and CDR2 sequences are LNHNV and YYDKDF (reference sequence). The CDR3 runs to 11 residues. CDR3 sequence reads: CATSRVGELFF. As DNA, the CDR3 is TGTGCCACCAGCAGAGTCGGGGAGCTGTTTTTT.

V is TRBV5-1 and J is TRBJ1-5; the match to TRBD1 covers 7 bases. The V and J ends lost 3 bases and 7 bases, in that order; junction bases with no gene match: 4. CDR1 SGHRS and CDR2 YFSETQ come from the germline V gene. The CDR3 covers 13 residues. CDR3 loop: CASSYTGEQPQHF. The CDR3, as DNA: TGCGCCAGCAGCTATACAGGGGAACAGCCCCAGCATTTT.

A single count supports this clone. V is TRBV25-1 and J is TRBJ1-1, with D possibly being TRBD1 (5 bases). With 3 bases removed from V and 1 base from J, the gap between germline ends came to 9 bases. The germline V gene encodes CDR1 MGHDK and CDR2 SYGVNS. The CDR3 extends over 14 amino acids. The CDR3 spells CASSEGRRNTEAFF. The DNA for the CDR3 is TGTGCCAGCAGTGAGGGACGGAGGAACACTGAAGCTTTCTTT.

This chain joins TRBV29-1 and TRBJ2-2; D perhaps matches TRBD1 (5 bases). Trimming removed 7 bases at V and 9 bases at J, with 15 bases between. The CDR3 covers 12 residues. Germline assignment: CDR1 SQVTM and CDR2 ANQGSEA. CDR3 DNA sequence: TGCAGCGGTGCTGGGGCTGGAAGGGAGCTGTTTTTT. This encodes CSGAGAGRELFF.

This rearrangement joins TRBV23-1 to TRBJ1-1, with unresolved D. Being an ORF, TRBV23-1 has a function that is uncertain. The ends were cut back, 10 bases at V and 0 bases at J, with 9 bases in the middle. CDR3 size: 12 residues. This CDR3 is CATPRVNTEAFF. The CDR3 DNA sequence: TGCGCCACCCCCCGGGTGAACACTGAAGCTTTCTTT.

V gene TRBV30 combines with J gene TRBJ1-6; a weak D match, TRBD1 (5 bases). The CDR3 has 15 residues. Germline CDR1 is GTSNPN and CDR2 is SVGIG (reference sequence). The ends were cut back, 0 bases at V and 5 bases at J, with 11 bases in the middle. For the CDR3, the DNA is TGTGCCTGGAGTGTCGACAGCCTGGATAATTCACCCCTCCACTTT. Translated, it gives CAWSVDSLDNSPLHF.

The J gene is TRBJ1-5, the V gene TRBV5-7, with D perhaps matching TRBD1 (5 bases). TRBV5-7 is an open reading frame, and its role is uncertain. The V and J ends lost 6 bases and 3 bases respectively, with 16 bases between them. CDR3 size: 15 residues. The CDR3 here is CASTKRGRNNQPQHF. The CDR3 DNA reads as TGTGCCAGCACAAAAAGGGGCAGGAACAATCAGCCCCAGCATTTT.

The CDR3 bases are TGTGCCAGCAGCTTAGACGCTCTCTATGGCTACACCTTC. It translates to CASSLDALYGYTF. J is TRBJ1-2 and V is TRBV7-9; no reliable D call. Deletions cut 1 base from V and 4 bases from J, with 7 bases between. The germline gives CDR1 SEHNR, CDR2 FQNEAQ (reference sequence). The CDR3 is 13 amino acids.

The chain is built from TRBV5-1 and TRBJ1-1; no clear D gene. The CDR3 runs to 14 residues. V was pared by 2 bases and J by 1 base, with 9 bases between. Germline V gives CDR1 SGHRS, CDR2 YFSETQ. DNA for the CDR3: TGCGCCAGCAGCTTCCGGGCCGGGAACACTGAAGCTTTCTTT. Amino acid sequence: CASSFRAGNTEAFF.